Following are 30 T cell receptor beta chains from one sample sequenced in a study of OX40 agonist ivuxolimab in advanced cancers. The library was built by means of the immunoSEQ multiplex PCR assay. As stored in TCRdb, this immuneACCESS dataset retains in-frame rearrangements with V and J assigned. A fraction of the clones does not appear; measured against another copy, unresolved V genes explain less than half of the discrepancy, and the remainder lacks a known reason. The sample data list about 77,000 clones, and more than 70% of these were observed just once. The leading ten clones occupy 2.2% of the sample. This material consisted of CD4+ or CD8+ T cells sorted from blood, taken in a trial of the OX40 agonist ivuxolimab. The source of these receptors is an adult with an advanced solid tumor such as melanoma, head and neck, liver or kidney cancer.

This clone has a handful of counts. The rearrangement uses TRBV18 and TRBJ1-5; TRBD1 agrees at 9 bases. The junction had 11 bases not matched to a gene; V was cut back by 2 bases and J by 9 bases. Germline CDR1 reads KGHSH; CDR2 reads LQKENI. The CDR3 runs 16 residues. The CDR3 loop reads CASSPAGGQGLAPQHF. CDR3 bases: TGTGCCAGCTCACCAGCGGGGGGACAGGGCTTGGCGCCCCAGCATTTT.

V is TRBV7-8 and J is TRBJ2-7; D remains ambiguous. The CDR3 totals 11 residues. Looked up from germline, CDR1 is SGHVS and CDR2 is FQNEAQ. Trimming pared 2 bases from V and 5 bases from J, leaving 4 bases between. The CDR3 protein is CASSLLHEQYF. CDR3 bases: TGTGCCAGCAGCTTATTACACGAGCAGTACTTC.

The J gene is TRBJ1-5, the V gene TRBV5-5; D may be TRBD1 (6 bases). This CDR3 is 14 amino acids long. The V gene lost 3 bases and the J gene lost 4 bases, with 11 bases spanning the gap. Germline CDR1 and CDR2: SGHKS and YYEKEE (reference sequence). CDR3 residues: CASSSQRGNQPQHF. The DNA for the CDR3 is TGTGCCAGCAGCTCTCAGAGGGGGAATCAGCCCCAGCATTTT.

In this sample, this clone turned up once. The chain couples TRBV6-5 to TRBJ1-6; 7 bases are a match to TRBD1. Germline trimming cut 4 bases from V and 6 bases from J; bases unmatched to any gene: 3. The CDR3 has 14 amino acids. Germline CDR1 MNHEY, CDR2 SVGAGI. CDR3 region: CASSLGTVNSPLHF. The CDR3 DNA reads TGTGCCAGCAGTTTAGGGACAGTTAATTCACCCCTCCACTTT.

The rearrangement joins TRBV5-1 to TRBJ2-7; TRBD2 agrees at 11 bases. Germline V CDR1 and CDR2: SGHRS, YFSETQ. The CDR3 contains 14 residues. After removal of 2 bases from V and 6 bases from J, the junction contained 4 bases not matched to a gene. The CDR3: CASSLPGLAAEQYF. The DNA for the CDR3 is TGCGCCAGCAGCTTACCGGGACTAGCGGCCGAGCAGTACTTC. Supplemented by reference TRBV5-1 and TRBJ2-7, the full variable domain reads KAGVTQTPRYLIKTRGQQVTLSCSPISGHRSVSWYQQTPGQGLQFLFEYFSETQRNKGNFPGRFSGRQFSNSRSEMNVSTLELGDSALYLCASSLPGLAAEQYFGPGTRLTVT.

This clone appeared a few times. DNA of the CDR3: TGCGCCAGCAGCTACATGGGATACGAGCAGTACTTC. Its protein product is CASSYMGYEQYF. The chain combines TRBV5-1 with TRBJ2-7, with no clear D. The CDR3 runs 12 residues. V gave up 3 bases and J gave up 4 bases, with 8 bases separating them. Germline CDR1 reads SGHRS; CDR2 reads YFSETQ.

The table lists this clone with a few counts. The chain uses TRBV28 and TRBJ1-5, with D unclear. V was trimmed by 8 bases and J by 1 base, leaving 12 bases between them. Germline lookup yields CDR1 MDHEN and CDR2 SYDVKM. The CDR3 is made up of 14 amino acids. Here the CDR3 reads CASQTLGSNQPQHF. The CDR3 bases are TGTGCCAGCCAGACCTTGGGGAGCAATCAGCCCCAGCATTTT. The full variable domain, rest sourced from reference TRBV28 and TRBJ1-5, is DVKVTQSSRYLVKRTGEKVFLECVQDMDHENMFWYRQDPGLGLRLIYFSYDVKMKEKGDIPEGYSVSREKKERFSLILESASTNQTSMYLCASQTLGSNQPQHFGDGTRLSIL.

This clone was found a few times. This chain connects TRBV9 to TRBJ1-1; D is unclear. Germline-derived CDR1 and CDR2 are SGDLS and YYNGEE. The CDR3 sequence is 14 residues long. Trimming cost V 0 bases and J 7 bases, with 13 bases left between them. The DNA of the CDR3 is TGTGCCAGCAGCGTAGGCGAGGTTGTAGGTGAAGCTTTCTTT. Amino acids: CASSVGEVVGEAFF.

Only a few counts were recorded for this clone. J is TRBJ1-6 and V is TRBV6-5; the D is unclear. CDR1 and CDR2 from the germline V gene are MNHEY and SVGAGI. This CDR3 is built from 14 residues. V lost 5 bases and J lost 6, with 11 bases in between. CDR3 amino acids: CASSPGNGNSPLHF. The CDR3 DNA sequence: TGTGCCAGCAGTCCGGGGAACGGTAATTCACCCCTCCACTTT.

The V call is TRBV11-3, the J call TRBJ1-1; D is unresolved. Germline CDR1 reads SGHNT; CDR2 reads YENEEA. The CDR3 consists of 15 residues. Trimming pared 1 base from V and 2 bases from J, leaving 11 bases between. The chain's CDR3 is CASSLGGVTNTEAFF. The CDR3 bases are TGTGCCAGCAGCTTAGGCGGGGTTACAAACACTGAAGCTTTCTTT.

This clone showed up just once. The CDR3 nucleotides read TGTGCCAGCAGGGGATCTCACAGGGGGAATCAGCCCCAGCATTTT. Residues: CASRGSHRGNQPQHF. This chain connects TRBV28 to TRBJ1-5; 8 bases match TRBD1. Looked up from germline, CDR1 is MDHEN and CDR2 is SYDVKM. The CDR3 runs to 15 residues. The junction had 8 bases not matched to a gene; V was cut back by 6 bases and J by 4 bases.

This clone has a handful of counts. V usage is TRBV14 and J usage is TRBJ1-4; TRBD1 is a possible D gene (5 bases). Germline loops: CDR1 SGHDN, CDR2 FVKESK. The CDR3 totals 15 residues. V lost 6 bases and J lost 5, with 16 bases in between. The CDR3 spells CASSPTGAGNEKLFF. Written as DNA, the CDR3 is TGTGCCAGCAGTCCCACAGGCGCAGGGAATGAAAAACTGTTTTTT.

V and J are TRBV28 and TRBJ1-1, with D possibly being TRBD1 (6 bases). This CDR3 contains 15 residues. The ends were cut back, 3 bases at V and 4 bases at J, with 15 bases in the middle. Germline V gene lookup returns CDR1 MDHEN and CDR2 SYDVKM. The CDR3 nucleotides read TGTGCCAGCAGTTTTTACCGGGCAGGGGTCACTGAAGCTTTCTTT. Translated, it gives CASSFYRAGVTEAFF.

This chain uses TRBV19 with TRBJ2-1; no reliable D call. The V end lost 1 base, the J end lost 2 bases, and 3 bases lay between the germline ends. The CDR3 has 13 amino acids. The germline CDR1 and CDR2 sequences are LNHDA and SQIVND (reference sequence). The CDR3 spells CASSIGTYNEQFF. The CDR3 nucleotides read TGTGCCAGTAGTATAGGAACCTACAATGAGCAGTTCTTC.

The count of this clone is one. The rearrangement uses TRBV2 and TRBJ2-7; maybe TRBD1 (7 bases). Trimming shortened V by 4 bases and J by 9 bases, and 16 bases separated the two germline ends. Looked up from germline, CDR1 is SNHLY and CDR2 is FYNNEI. CDR3 length equals 13 residues. In DNA, the CDR3 is TGTGCCAGCAGTGTATTCCCAGGGGGGCGGCAGTACTTC. Translated, it gives CASSVFPGGRQYF.

The V gene is TRBV10-3, the J gene TRBJ2-3; D gene ambiguous. V was trimmed by 2 bases and J by 7 bases, leaving 19 bases between them. The CDR3 contains 16 residues. Looked up from germline, CDR1 is ENHRY and CDR2 is SYGVKD. CDR3 nucleotides: TGTGCCATCAGTGAGAAGGACCTTCAGATAGTTCATACGCAGTATTTT. The encoded protein is CAISEKDLQIVHTQYF.

This chain links TRBV5-1 with TRBJ2-2; D not resolved. The length of the CDR3 is 13 residues. V gave up 0 bases and J gave up 6 bases, with 6 bases separating them. Germline CDR1 and CDR2: SGHRS and YFSETQ. The CDR3 region is CASSLAPAGELFF. The CDR3 coding sequence is TGCGCCAGCAGCTTGGCCCCGGCCGGGGAGCTGTTTTTT.

This chain uses TRBV7-3 with TRBJ1-2, with D perhaps matching TRBD1 (5 bases). Germline V gene data show CDR1 as SGHTA and CDR2 as FQGTGA. Trimming took 2 bases from V and 7 from J, leaving 14 bases between them. This CDR3 has 14 residues. The CDR3 here is CASSLGTPPGGYTF. CDR3 nucleotide sequence: TGTGCCAGCAGCTTAGGGACTCCCCCAGGTGGCTACACCTTC. The full variable domain, its missing parts supplied by reference TRBV7-3 and TRBJ1-2, is GAGVSQTPSNKVTEKGKYVELRCDPISGHTALYWYRQSLGQGPEFLIYFQGTGAADDSGLPNDRFFAVRPEGSVSTLKIQRTERGDSAVYLCASSLGTPPGGYTFGSGTRLTVV.

The gene calls are TRBV30 and TRBJ1-6, with 9 bases aligning to TRBD1. The J segment lost 10 bases and the V segment lost 2 bases, leaving 9 bases of the junction unmatched. Germline CDR1 reads GTSNPN; CDR2 reads SVGIG (reference sequence). The length of the CDR3 is 15 residues. CDR3 in amino acids: CAWSYRGRKGSPLHF. For the CDR3, the DNA is TGTGCCTGGAGTTACAGGGGGCGAAAAGGCTCACCCCTCCACTTT.

V usage is TRBV11-3 and J usage is TRBJ2-3; 7 positions agree with TRBD1. Germline trimming cut 4 bases from V and 4 bases from J; bases unmatched to any gene: 2. Per germline, CDR1 SGHNT and CDR2 YENEEA. The CDR3 contains 13 residues. The CDR3 nucleotides read TGTGCCAGCAGCTCAAGGGGGCCAGATACGCAGTATTTT. Translated, it gives CASSSRGPDTQYF.

This chain links TRBV7-9 with TRBJ2-3, with a possible D match to TRBD1 (6 bases). Germline CDR1 reads SEHNR; CDR2 reads FQNEAQ (reference sequence). This CDR3 region has 16 residues. The ends were cut back, 1 base at V and 0 bases at J, with 11 bases in the middle. CDR3 sequence (DNA): TGTGCCAGCAGCTTAGTAGGGACAACAAGCACAGATACGCAGTATTTT. It encodes CASSLVGTTSTDTQYF.

This chain joins TRBV11-2 and TRBJ2-3, with unresolved D. V was shortened by 0 bases and J by 6 bases, with 7 bases between the two germline ends. Germline V gene sequence: CDR1 SGHAT, CDR2 FQNNGV. This CDR3 contains 13 residues. The CDR3 sequence is CASSLDSADTQYF. The CDR3 bases are TGTGCCAGCAGCTTAGACTCAGCTGATACGCAGTATTTT.

The chain employs TRBV6-5 and TRBJ2-7; D is uncertain. Germline assignment: CDR1 MNHEY and CDR2 SVGAGI. The CDR3 covers 13 residues. Trimming pared 8 bases from V and 1 base from J, leaving 12 bases between. CDR3 loop: CASLEPASYEQYF. The DNA of the CDR3 is TGTGCCAGCTTAGAACCGGCGTCCTACGAGCAGTACTTC.

The CDR3, as DNA: TGTGCCAGCAGCTTTTTACGGGATAATTCACCCCTCCACTTT. It translates to CASSFLRDNSPLHF. The V gene is TRBV11-1, the J gene TRBJ1-6; no firm D call. This CDR3 comprises 14 residues. Trimming took off 3 bases at V and 5 bases at J, with 8 bases between the two ends. Looked up from germline, CDR1 is SGHAT and CDR2 is FQDESV (reference sequence).

V and J are TRBV7-9 and TRBJ2-5; D possibly corresponds to TRBD1 (5 bases). The CDR3 is 16 amino acids. Germline V gene lookup returns CDR1 SEHNR and CDR2 FQNEAQ (reference sequence). V was cut by 2 bases and J by 6 bases, with 19 bases left in between. The CDR3: CASSLPLVGVGKTQYF. Written as DNA, the CDR3 is TGTGCCAGCAGCTTACCTTTGGTAGGGGTGGGAAAGACCCAGTACTTC.

The chain recombines TRBV5-1 with TRBJ2-7, with a weak D call TRBD2 (5 bases). V was cut by 3 bases and J by 9 bases, with 10 bases left in between. Germline V gene data show CDR1 as SGHRS and CDR2 as YFSETQ. The CDR3 totals 11 residues. CDR3 sequence reads: CASSSTGMQYF. CDR3 DNA: TGCGCCAGCAGCTCCACGGGGATGCAGTACTTC.

This clone occurred once. The gene calls are TRBV7-9 and TRBJ1-3; D might be TRBD1 (5 bases). Germline V gene sequence: CDR1 SEHNR, CDR2 FQNEAQ (reference sequence). V was shortened by 5 bases and J by 3 bases, with 14 bases between the two germline ends. This CDR3 contains 15 residues. In DNA form, the CDR3 reads TGTGCCAGCAGCCGACGGGACGTCGGTGGAAACACCATATATTTT. This codes for CASSRRDVGGNTIYF.

This chain joins TRBV6-1 and TRBJ1-1; the D is unclear. The CDR3 extends over 10 amino acids. The germline gives CDR1 MNHNS, CDR2 SASEGT. V was pared by 7 bases and J by 3 bases, with 3 bases between. DNA of the CDR3: TGTGCCAGCATGGACACTGAAGCTTTCTTT. The encoded protein is CASMDTEAFF.

The V and J genes are TRBV2 and TRBJ2-3; TRBD2 might be the D (5 bases). CDR1 and CDR2 (germline): SNHLY, FYNNEI. This CDR3 is 19 amino acids long. Trimming took off 8 bases at V and 0 bases at J, with 27 bases between the two ends. The CDR3 region has the DNA TGTGCCAGCCCTAATGAGGTGCTAGCCCCGAGTGCGAGCACAGATACGCAGTATTTT. Amino acid sequence: CASPNEVLAPSASTDTQYF.

The V gene is TRBV7-3, the J gene TRBJ2-7; the D gene is possibly TRBD1 (6 bases). The germline V gene has CDR1 SGHTA and CDR2 FQGTGA. Deletions cut 6 bases from V and 0 bases from J, with 12 bases between. The CDR3 extends over 14 amino acids. Here the CDR3 reads CASRSGESSYEQYF. The CDR3 DNA reads as TGTGCCAGCAGGTCAGGGGAGAGCTCCTACGAGCAGTACTTC. Looking up the rest from reference TRBV7-3 and TRBJ2-7 gives the full variable domain: GAGVSQTPSNKVTEKGKYVELRCDPISGHTALYWYRQSLGQGPEFLIYFQGTGAADDSGLPNDRFFAVRPEGSVSTLKIQRTERGDSAVYLCASRSGESSYEQYFGPGTRLTVT.